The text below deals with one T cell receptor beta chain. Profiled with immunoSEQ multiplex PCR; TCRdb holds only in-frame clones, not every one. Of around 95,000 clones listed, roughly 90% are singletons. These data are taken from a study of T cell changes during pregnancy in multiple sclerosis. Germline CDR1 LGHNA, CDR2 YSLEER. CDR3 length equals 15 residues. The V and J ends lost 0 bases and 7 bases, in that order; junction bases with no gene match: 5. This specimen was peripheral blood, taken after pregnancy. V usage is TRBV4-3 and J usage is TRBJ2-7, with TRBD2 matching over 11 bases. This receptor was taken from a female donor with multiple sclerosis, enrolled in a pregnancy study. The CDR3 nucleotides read TGCGCCAGCAGCCAAGATCTACTAGCGGGGGAAGAGCAGTACTTC. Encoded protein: CASSQDLLAGEEQYF.